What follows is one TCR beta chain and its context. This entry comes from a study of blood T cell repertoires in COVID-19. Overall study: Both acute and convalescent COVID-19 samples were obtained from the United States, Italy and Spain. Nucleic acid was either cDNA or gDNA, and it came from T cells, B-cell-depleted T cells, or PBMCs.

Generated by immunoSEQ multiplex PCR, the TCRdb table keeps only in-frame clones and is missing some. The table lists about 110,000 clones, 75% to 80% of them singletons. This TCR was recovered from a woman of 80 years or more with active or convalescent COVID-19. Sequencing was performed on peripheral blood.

CDR3 coding DNA: TGTGCCAGCAGCCAAGAGATGCTAGCGGGAGGCTATGAGCAGTTCTTC. Translating gives CASSQEMLAGGYEQFF. This rearrangement joins TRBV4-2 to TRBJ2-1, with 11 bases lining up with TRBD2. The germline V gene has CDR1 LGHNA and CDR2 YNFKEQ. The V segment lost 0 bases and the J segment 8 bases; nucleotides outside the gene matches: 6. This CDR3 has 16 amino acids.